The present T cell receptor beta chain was sequenced within a study of spatial heterogeneity in lung cancer (dated by TCRdb to about 2019). As for the study more broadly: More beta-chain than alpha-chain transcripts were consistently detected, likely reflecting higher beta-chain transcript abundance. The study linked features of the TCR repertoire to counts of nonsynonymous mutations, which were determined by whole-exome sequencing of tumor tissue. In the raw uncorrected reads, each unique combination of TCR and UMI appeared more than ten times on average. Both alpha and beta chains were TCR-sequenced in a few hundred tumor regions, 64 matched nontumor lung samples and over 55 PBMC samples obtained at surgery. In non-small cell lung cancer, the study made a quantitative comparison of TCR alpha and beta repertoires among multiple tumor regions, matched nontumor lung and blood.

Libraries came from 5' RACE. The instrument given in TCRdb is NextSeq 500. To allow correction of PCR and sequencing errors, the TCR library protocol tagged every TCR cDNA molecule with a unique molecular identifier. The authors' analysis ran thus. Decombinator tools were used for TCR identification, UMI-based error correction and CDR3 extraction. Expanded TCRs were defined as those above a frequency of 2 per 1,000, corresponding to the top 1% of the tumor frequency distribution. Each repertoire was subsampled 100 times to 5,000 TCRs, after which Renyi diversity was computed with the R vegan package. To build CDR3 similarity networks, amino acid triplet string-kernel similarity was used, and CDR3s were connected when their pairwise similarity was above 0.82. TCRdb reanalyzed the raw reads on its own, using fastp at Q25 for trimming and MiXCR for clone calling, and kept in-frame beta chains. Each entry merges the rows of one CDR3 protein and shows their most common DNA and genes. The V and J calls were not made by the authors but by TCRdb's processing. Present in this sample are 25,000 to 35,000 distinct CDR3 sequences, 7.5% to 10% of which were seen just once. Roughly 34% of the sample lies in the top ten.

Study-wide findings and limitations: Confirming at a functional level the hypothesis that regional TCRs recognize regional mutations was considered to require additional single-cell paired TCR alpha and beta sequencing. Ubiquitous expanded tumor TCRs showed up in blood more often at tumor resection than at routine follow-up.

The germline V gene sets CDR1 to SGHVS and CDR2 to FNYEAQ. V loses 4 bases of germline sequence and J loses 2 bases, and the interval between the two ends is 9 bases. The CDR3 runs 14 amino acids, cysteine and phenylalanine included. Only CDR3 DNA remains: 42 bases, in frame from the first base. This clonotype was observed many times. Its antigen is not yet known. No qualities accompany the bases; no much larger clone lies one base away. This specimen's time point label, per the study, means: sample taken at primary tumor resection. Whole RNA extracted from tumor and nontumor lung tissue, or from cryopreserved PBMC samples, was used for TCR sequencing without cell sorting. Samples were obtained from 65 to 90 patients with early-stage, untreated non-small cell lung cancer from the lung TRACERx cohort. Patients were selected for TCR sequencing only if sufficient RNA was available from at least two tumor regions.

This sequence uses TRBV7-6 and TRBJ2-1; TRBD1 is a possible D gene, resting on 5 matching bases. The clonotype comes from a female donor with early-stage non-small cell lung cancer. Sequenced material: PBMCs, taken at surgery. The CDR3 amino acid sequence is: CASSSGSPYNEQFF. The DNA sequence reads TGTGCCAGCAGCTCAGGGTCTCCCTACAATGAGCAGTTCTTC. Reference TRBV7-6 and TRBJ2-1 proteins supply the regions before and after the CDR3; the full variable domain is: GAGVSQSPRYKVTKRGQDVALRCDPISGHVSLYWYRQALGQGPEFLTYFNYEAQQDKSGLPNDRFSAERPEGSISTLTIQRTEQRDSAMYRCASSSGSPYNEQFFGPGTRLTVL.